This is a list of T cell receptor beta chains from one sample in a study of T cell responses to AZD1222 COVID-19 vaccine. Using immunoSEQ multiplex PCR, the repertoire was profiled, and TCRdb retains in-frame clones only, with some absent. The sample records under 110,000 clones, around 83% being singletons. The sample in question was peripheral blood, obtained on day 0 of AZD1222 vaccination. These receptors were collected from an adult in good health. Each CDR3 is given with its conserved first and last residue. A D gene is named only where the DNA matches it firmly. Clone size is shown for a subset of rows, as once, few, many or a class of expanded clone.

d_call: .
j_call: TRBJ1-5
v_call: TRBV2
clone_size: .
cdr3_nt: TGTGCCAGCAGTGCCCATGGGGGCAGATCAAATCAGCCCCAGCATTTT
cdr3_aa: CASSAHGGRSNQPQHF

d_call: .
j_call: TRBJ1-1
v_call: TRBV6-5
clone_size: few
cdr3_nt: TGTGCCAGCAGTTATTACGGTCGGACGAACACTGAAGCTTTCTTT
cdr3_aa: CASSYYGRTNTEAFF

d_call: .
j_call: TRBJ2-1
v_call: TRBV11-3
clone_size: .
cdr3_nt: TGTGCCAGCAGCTTGTCGTATCCGTCGTTCAATGAGCAGTTCTTC
cdr3_aa: CASSLSYPSFNEQFF

d_call: TRBD2
j_call: TRBJ2-1
v_call: TRBV6-4
clone_size: .
cdr3_nt: TGTGCCAGCAGTGACGAGCCTAGCGGGAGTATAAATGAGCAGTTCTTC
cdr3_aa: CASSDEPSGSINEQFF

d_call: .
j_call: TRBJ1-1
v_call: TRBV2
clone_size: .
cdr3_nt: TGTGCCAGCAGGGAGACCAGGGAGTCGAAAGCTTTCTTT
cdr3_aa: CASRETRESKAFF

d_call: .
j_call: TRBJ2-1
v_call: TRBV19
clone_size: once
cdr3_nt: TGTGCCAGTAGTATGGAGGCGAGAAGCTCCTACAATGAGCAGTTCTTC
cdr3_aa: CASSMEARSSYNEQFF

d_call: TRBD1
j_call: TRBJ2-2
v_call: TRBV19
clone_size: .
cdr3_nt: TGTGCCAGTAGTCCAAGACAGGGGTGGTCCACCGGGGAGCTGTTTTTT
cdr3_aa: CASSPRQGWSTGELFF

d_call: .
j_call: TRBJ2-2
v_call: TRBV7-3
clone_size: .
cdr3_nt: TGTGCCAGCAGCTTAAACGGGGGCAGGAACACCGGGGAGCTGTTTTTT
cdr3_aa: CASSLNGGRNTGELFF

d_call: TRBD1
j_call: TRBJ1-2
v_call: TRBV27
clone_size: .
cdr3_nt: TGTGCCAGCAGTTCCTCACGACAGGGGGGATATGGCTACACCTTC
cdr3_aa: CASSSSRQGGYGYTF

d_call: .
j_call: TRBJ1-2
v_call: TRBV27
clone_size: .
cdr3_nt: TGTGCCAGCAGTTTATGGCAGGGAGCTGGCTACACCTTC
cdr3_aa: CASSLWQGAGYTF

d_call: TRBD1
j_call: TRBJ1-2
v_call: TRBV10-3
clone_size: .
cdr3_nt: TGTGCCATCAGTGAGTCAGCCGGGACAGGCTATGGCTACACCTTC
cdr3_aa: CAISESAGTGYGYTF

d_call: .
j_call: TRBJ1-1
v_call: TRBV9
clone_size: .
cdr3_nt: TGTGCCAGCAGCGTGGGAGATGGCACTGAAGCTTTCTTT
cdr3_aa: CASSVGDGTEAFF

d_call: TRBD1
j_call: TRBJ1-5
v_call: TRBV18
clone_size: once
cdr3_nt: TGTGCCAGCTCACGTGACAGGGATCAGCCCCAGCATTTT
cdr3_aa: CASSRDRDQPQHF

d_call: TRBD1
j_call: TRBJ1-2
v_call: TRBV19
clone_size: .
cdr3_nt: TGTGCCAGTTGGACAGGGGGCGCCTATGGCTACACCTTC
cdr3_aa: CASWTGGAYGYTF

d_call: TRBD1
j_call: TRBJ2-7
v_call: TRBV28
clone_size: .
cdr3_nt: TGTGCCAGCAGTTTACTCACAGGGGGAGTGCAGTACTTC
cdr3_aa: CASSLLTGGVQYF

d_call: .
j_call: TRBJ1-2
v_call: TRBV5-1
clone_size: .
cdr3_nt: TGCGCCAGCAGCTTGGGCGTAGGCTATGGCTACACCTTC
cdr3_aa: CASSLGVGYGYTF

d_call: .
j_call: TRBJ1-4
v_call: TRBV5-1
clone_size: .
cdr3_nt: TGCGCCAGCAGCCGAGACAGAACTAATGAAAAACTGTTTTTT
cdr3_aa: CASSRDRTNEKLFF

d_call: TRBD1
j_call: TRBJ2-3
v_call: TRBV27
clone_size: .
cdr3_nt: TGTGCCACCCGCTATCTGACAGGGGCCAGCACAGATACGCAGTATTTT
cdr3_aa: CATRYLTGASTDTQYF

d_call: TRBD1
j_call: TRBJ1-1
v_call: TRBV3-1/TRBV3-2
clone_size: .
cdr3_nt: TGTGCCAGCAGTCTAAACAGGGGAGGGACTGAAGCTTTCTTT
cdr3_aa: CASSLNRGGTEAFF

d_call: .
j_call: TRBJ1-2
v_call: TRBV12-3/TRBV12-4
clone_size: once
cdr3_nt: TGTGCCAGCAGTTTCCGAAGGTGGGGGGGCTACACCTTC
cdr3_aa: CASSFRRWGGYTF

d_call: TRBD2
j_call: TRBJ2-2
v_call: TRBV27
clone_size: .
cdr3_nt: TGTGCCAGCAGTTTAGCGGGAGTACCCCCCGGGGAGCTGTTTTTT
cdr3_aa: CASSLAGVPPGELFF

d_call: .
j_call: TRBJ2-1
v_call: TRBV7-9
clone_size: .
cdr3_nt: TGTGCCAGCAGCCGGATGGGGCGGGAAGGACCCTCCTACAATGAGCAGTTCTTC
cdr3_aa: CASSRMGREGPSYNEQFF

d_call: TRBD2
j_call: TRBJ2-5
v_call: TRBV9
clone_size: once
cdr3_nt: TGTGCCAGCAGTTTAGGAGGAGCGGGGCAAGAGACCCAGTACTTC
cdr3_aa: CASSLGGAGQETQYF

d_call: .
j_call: TRBJ2-2
v_call: TRBV19
clone_size: few
cdr3_nt: TGTGCCAGCACCGGCGGGGCGGGATATAATAAAGAGCTGTTTTTT
cdr3_aa: CASTGGAGYNKELFF

d_call: TRBD1
j_call: TRBJ2-1
v_call: TRBV2
clone_size: .
cdr3_nt: TGTGCCAGCAGCCTCGGGACAGCCGCTCGGGAGCAGTTCTTC
cdr3_aa: CASSLGTAAREQFF

d_call: TRBD1
j_call: TRBJ1-2
v_call: TRBV7-9
clone_size: .
cdr3_nt: TGTGCCAGCAGCTTAGAGAACCGCTACCCGGGACAGGGGGAGTATGGCTACACCTTC
cdr3_aa: CASSLENRYPGQGEYGYTF

d_call: .
j_call: TRBJ1-2
v_call: TRBV30
clone_size: .
cdr3_nt: TGTGCCTGGAGTTCCGGACAGTCCGGTTACAATGGCTACACCTTC
cdr3_aa: CAWSSGQSGYNGYTF

d_call: TRBD2
j_call: TRBJ2-7
v_call: TRBV4-2
clone_size: .
cdr3_nt: TGTGCCAGCAGCCCAGGACTAGCTGGGTACGAGCAGTACTTC
cdr3_aa: CASSPGLAGYEQYF

d_call: .
j_call: TRBJ1-1
v_call: TRBV3-1/TRBV3-2
clone_size: few
cdr3_nt: TGTGCCAGCAGCCAAGGGCGAGCTTTCTTT
cdr3_aa: CASSQGRAFF